This T cell receptor (beta chain) originates from a study of cytomegalovirus exposure and HLA in healthy donors. In the study overall: Later analysis reported that the 110 or so validation repertoires shared the platform of the approximately 690 first-cohort repertoires. Whole-study findings and limits: Researchers catalogued 164 TCR beta chains as cytomegalovirus-associated.

Trimming removed 6 bases from V and 3 bases from J, with 13 bases in between. Germline-derived CDR1 and CDR2 are LNHDA and SQIVND (reference sequence). This CDR3 contains 14 residues. Assay: immunoSEQ multiplex PCR; the TCRdb copy retains only in-frame clones and omits some. This table holds some 170,000 clones, around 82% found once. In this sample, this clone turned up a few times. Its target is unknown. This sequence originates from a man aged 25-40 years in good health and CMV-seropositive. This sequence joins TRBV19 and TRBJ2-3; D may be TRBD1 (6 bases). The material sequenced was PBMCs. CDR3: CASSRTVYTDTQYF. CDR3 nucleotides: TGTGCCAGTAGCAGGACAGTCTATACAGATACGCAGTATTTT. Full variable domain (rest looked up from reference TRBV19 and TRBJ2-3): DGGITQSPKYLFRKEGQNVTLSCEQNLNHDAMYWYRQDPGQGLRLIYYSQIVNDFQKGDIAEGYSVSREKKESFPLTVTSAQKNPTAFYLCASSRTVYTDTQYFGPGTRLTVL.